This TCR beta chain was sequenced for a study of beta chain features in type 1 diabetes. Overall study findings and caveats: Small HLA sub-analyses could not settle whether HLA shapes TCRB rearrangement. Type 1 diabetes patients had TCRB CDR3s that were shorter (moderately but significantly so) in all four CD4+ subsets. VDJ junctions in type 1 diabetes patients carried more deletions and fewer insertions.

The table lists this clone with a few counts. No antigen is known for it. Germline and junction disagree at one end, which may indicate a read error. The germline gives CDR1 SSHAT, CDR2 FNYEAQ (reference sequence). This CDR3 comprises 13 residues. The sequenced template was cDNA made from the entire isolated RNA. Sequencing used immunoSEQ multiplex PCR; TCRdb keeps in-frame clones, though not all of them. The sample lists 200,000 to 300,000 clones, roughly 20% occurring once. This receptor was identified in a woman in her forties with type 1 diabetes. V is TRBV7-7 and J is TRBJ2-1; D gene ambiguous. Input material: naive CD4+ T cells from blood. CDR3 in amino acids: CASSLDVEEEQFF. CDR3 nucleotide sequence: TGTGCTAGCAGCTTAGACGTAGAGGAGGAGCAGTTCTTC.